A single sample is the source of the 19 T cell receptor beta chains below, sequenced in a study of radiotherapy plus CTLA-4 blockade in lung cancer (dated by TCRdb to 2016 to 2019). Library prep was done by the immunoSEQ multiplex PCR assay. Drawn from immuneACCESS, this table holds only the in-frame rearrangements with V and J called that TCRdb kept. Clones are partly lost; checked studies trace under half to an unresolved V gene and leave the rest unexplained. The sample contains about 93,000 clones, roughly 88% of them found a single time. The top ten hold roughly 4.9% of the sample. The sample consisted of peripheral blood, taken from a patient treated with radiotherapy plus ipilimumab. The receptor set was obtained from a human donor with non-small cell lung cancer that progressed on radiotherapy plus ipilimumab.

This clone was detected a few times. J is TRBJ1-3 and V is TRBV7-9; D is ambiguous. Germline V lookup: CDR1 SEHNR, CDR2 FQNEAQ (reference sequence). The CDR3 is made up of 14 amino acids. The V end was cut by 1 base, the J end by 3 bases, with 7 bases between. As DNA, the CDR3 is TGTGCCAGCAGCTTAGGCAGGATTGGAAACACCATATATTTT. The encoded protein is CASSLGRIGNTIYF.

The J gene is TRBJ2-7, the V gene TRBV29-1; 7 nucleotides agree with TRBD1. The CDR3 loop spans 11 amino acids. After removal of 3 bases from V and 5 bases from J, the junction contained 1 base not matched to a gene. Germline V CDR1 and CDR2: SQVTM, ANQGSEA. CDR3 loop: CSVDRGNEQYF. The CDR3 nucleotides are TGCAGCGTTGACAGGGGGAACGAGCAGTACTTC.

The V and J genes are TRBV2 and TRBJ1-5; D gene unclear. V was shortened by 1 base and J by 0 bases, with 13 bases between the two germline ends. Germline V gene lookup returns CDR1 SNHLY and CDR2 FYNNEI. The CDR3 consists of 17 residues. DNA of the CDR3: TGTGCCAGCAGTGAAGGGCCGTCGGGCGGTAGCAATCAGCCCCAGCATTTT. Translating it yields CASSEGPSGGSNQPQHF.

V gene TRBV18 combines with J gene TRBJ2-7; D remains unclear. This CDR3 spans 13 amino acids. Trimming left V 2 bases short and J 0 bases short, with 5 bases between. Germline assignment: CDR1 KGHSH and CDR2 LQKENI. The CDR3 bases are TGTGCCAGCTCACCAGACACCTCCTACGAGCAGTACTTC. This encodes CASSPDTSYEQYF.

The chain employs TRBV5-4 and TRBJ2-1, with a possible D match to TRBD2 (6 bases). Trimming took 4 bases from V and 4 from J, leaving 18 bases between them. Looked up from germline, CDR1 is SGHNT and CDR2 is YYREEE (reference sequence). The CDR3 consists of 16 residues. The CDR3 loop reads CASSGGTSGPYNEQFF. CDR3 bases: TGTGCCAGCAGCGGCGGGACTTCCGGCCCTTACAATGAGCAGTTCTTC.

The CDR3 DNA follows: TGTGCCAGCCGACAGGGGGCACATCAGCCCCAGCATTTT. It codes for CASRQGAHQPQHF. This rearrangement joins TRBV2 to TRBJ1-5; 10 nucleotides align to TRBD1. Germline V gene sequence: CDR1 SNHLY, CDR2 FYNNEI. The CDR3 runs to 13 residues. With V trimmed by 8 bases and J by 5 bases, 3 bases remained unmatched.

The chain recombines TRBV4-2 with TRBJ2-7, with 8 bases aligning to TRBD2. V gave up 7 bases and J gave up 7 bases; unmatched junction bases: 18. From germline, CDR1 is LGHNA and CDR2 YNFKEQ. CDR3 size: 16 residues. CDR3 sequence (DNA): TGTGCCAGCAAAGTGGCAGCGGGAGAAACCTTTCGGGAGCAGTACTTC. The encoded protein is CASKVAAGETFREQYF.

In DNA, the CDR3 is TGCGCCAGCGCGAGGGCGGGAGTATACGAGCAGTACTTC. Translated: CASARAGVYEQYF. The chain has TRBV5-1 and TRBJ2-7; 7 bases agree with TRBD2. CDR3 length: 13 amino acids. Germline trimming cut 7 bases from V and 4 bases from J; bases unmatched to any gene: 8. Germline loops: CDR1 SGHRS, CDR2 YFSETQ. Full variable domain (outside the CDR3, taken from reference TRBV5-1 and TRBJ2-7): KAGVTQTPRYLIKTRGQQVTLSCSPISGHRSVSWYQQTPGQGLQFLFEYFSETQRNKGNFPGRFSGRQFSNSRSEMNVSTLELGDSALYLCASARAGVYEQYFGPGTRLTVT.

This sequence joins TRBV5-1 and TRBJ2-3; 8 nucleotides line up with TRBD2. The CDR3 has 16 residues. CDR1 is SGHRS and CDR2 is YFSETQ in the germline V gene. V lost 4 bases, J lost 1 base, and 8 bases stayed unmatched. CDR3 residues: CASSPGGGVRTDTQYF. CDR3 DNA: TGCGCCAGCAGCCCGGGAGGGGGGGTCCGCACAGATACGCAGTATTTT. The entire variable domain, with the rest obtained from reference TRBV5-1 and TRBJ2-3, is as follows: KAGVTQTPRYLIKTRGQQVTLSCSPISGHRSVSWYQQTPGQGLQFLFEYFSETQRNKGNFPGRFSGRQFSNSRSEMNVSTLELGDSALYLCASSPGGGVRTDTQYFGPGTRLTVL.

The genes are TRBV21-1 and TRBJ1-2; the DNA was not used to check the table's D call, TRBD1. TRBV21-1 is deemed a pseudogene. This CDR3 contains 18 residues. The CDR3 DNA reads as TGTGCCAGCAGCAGGCCAAGCGACAGGAAGGGAAGAGGAAGCGGCTACACCTTC. Its protein product is CASSRPSDRKGRGSGYTF.

The chain carries TRBV6-5 and TRBJ2-5; TRBD2 aligns across 8 bases. CDR1 is MNHEY and CDR2 is SVGAGI in the germline V gene. After removal of 8 bases from V and 5 bases from J, the junction contained 13 bases not matched to a gene. There are 15 residues in the CDR3. The CDR3 is CASGPAGGTAETQYF. CDR3 DNA: TGTGCCAGCGGCCCGGCGGGAGGCACGGCGGAGACCCAGTACTTC.

The chain has TRBV7-2 and TRBJ2-5; TRBD2 matches at 15 bases. This CDR3 contains 16 residues. The V segment lost 1 base and the J segment 7 bases; nucleotides outside the gene matches: 4. Germline CDR1 reads SGHTA; CDR2 reads FQGNSA. The CDR3 is CASSLGSGLAGGTQYF. CDR3 DNA: TGTGCCAGCAGCTTAGGGTCGGGACTAGCGGGAGGGACCCAGTACTTC.

This clone was counted a single time. CDR3: CASSGARGGGFISSYEQYF. DNA of the CDR3: TGTGCCAGCAGTGGAGCGCGGGGGGGAGGGTTCATAAGTTCCTACGAGCAGTACTTC. The chain employs TRBV6-1 and TRBJ2-7, with 9 bases lining up with TRBD2. V trimming: 4 bases; J trimming: 1 base; junction bases outside the gene matches: 17. CDR3 length: 19 amino acids. Germline CDR1 MNHNS, CDR2 SASEGT.

The chain links TRBV19 to TRBJ1-2, with D hard to call. CDR1 LNHDA and CDR2 SQIVND come from the germline V gene (reference sequence). Trimming took off 2 bases at V and 8 bases at J, with 9 bases between the two ends. There are 12 residues in the CDR3. The CDR3 DNA sequence: TGTGCCAGTAGTATAACCCCCAGAGGCTACACCTTC. Its translation: CASSITPRGYTF.

V usage is TRBV29-1 and J usage is TRBJ2-1; D gene unclear. Germline values: CDR1 SQVTM, CDR2 ANQGSEA. CDR3 size: 11 residues. The V gene lost 4 bases and the J gene lost 4 bases, with 5 bases spanning the gap. For the CDR3, the DNA is TGCAGCGTTGTCCGTTACAATGAGCAGTTCTTC. Translation gives CSVVRYNEQFF.

The chain carries TRBV19 and TRBJ2-1, with 7 bases identical to TRBD2. V shed 4 bases and J 0 bases; nucleotides not matched to a gene: 15. Germline V CDR1 and CDR2: LNHDA, SQIVND (reference sequence). The CDR3 spans 19 residues. CDR3 nucleotides: TGTGCCAGTAGTAATAGAGCGGTAGCGGGCCTCATCTCCTACAATGAGCAGTTCTTC. Protein: CASSNRAVAGLISYNEQFF.

The chain is built from TRBV21-1 and TRBJ2-7. TRBV21-1 corresponds to a pseudogene. The CDR3 has 18 residues. The CDR3 DNA reads TGTGCCAGCAGCAAAAACAGCCCGGGGCCCCAAAGCTCCTACGAGCAGTACTTC. It codes for CASSKNSPGPQSSYEQYF.

The chain has TRBV15 and TRBJ2-1, with 11 bases matching TRBD1. This CDR3 has 16 amino acids. Germline lookup yields CDR1 LNHNV and CDR2 YYDKDF (reference sequence). V was pared by 5 bases and J by 9 bases, with 12 bases of the junction left unmatched. The CDR3 here is CATSPRTGGLGGEQFF. As DNA, the CDR3 is TGTGCCACCAGCCCCCGGACAGGGGGCCTGGGTGGTGAGCAGTTCTTC.

This sequence joins TRBV6-1 and TRBJ2-2, with D uncertain. V lost 1 base and J lost 4, with 10 bases in between. The CDR3 is 15 amino acids. Germline V CDR1 and CDR2: MNHNS, SASEGT. CDR3 coding DNA: TGTGCCAGCAGTGAAGTTGTAGGCCCCACCGGGGAGCTGTTTTTT. Translating gives CASSEVVGPTGELFF.